These 15 T cell receptor beta chains share one sample of origin, sequenced in a study of beta chain features in type 1 diabetes. General observations from the study: In all four CD4+ subsets, TCRB CDR3 length was significantly, moderately reduced in type 1 diabetes.

Reverse transcribing all isolated RNA meant expressed TCRB transcripts were sequenced. Only in-frame clones appear in the TCRdb table, and some are missing; sequencing was by immunoSEQ multiplex PCR. The sample carries 95,000 to 150,000 clones, about a sixth recorded once. For these TCRs, the target antigens are not known. The sample comprised central memory CD4+ T cells from blood. Receptors originate from a man aged 25 to 40 with type 1 diabetes.

This clone was recorded at least ten times. J is TRBJ2-4 and V is TRBV30, with 10 bases aligning to TRBD2. Germline assignment: CDR1 GTSNPN and CDR2 SVGIG (reference sequence). V trimming: 4 bases; J trimming: 0 bases; junction bases outside the gene matches: 12. The CDR3 is made up of 18 amino acids. Here the CDR3 reads CAWNRRVSGGGAKNIQYF. CDR3 DNA sequence: TGTGCCTGGAACCGCCGAGTGAGCGGGGGGGGAGCCAAAAACATTCAGTACTTC.

V usage is TRBV7-9 and J usage is TRBJ2-7; 8 positions agree with TRBD2. CDR1 SEHNR and CDR2 FQNEAQ come from the germline V gene (reference sequence). The ends lost 2 bases at V and 4 bases at J; junction bases unmatched: 10. The CDR3 extends over 16 amino acids. The CDR3 here is CASSLKGSGDLYEQYF. The CDR3 nucleotides read TGTGCCAGCAGCTTAAAAGGTAGCGGGGACTTATACGAGCAGTACTTC.

This clone was observed a handful of times. This chain connects TRBV29-1 to TRBJ2-3; the match to TRBD1 covers 7 bases. This CDR3 region has 15 residues. The V and J ends lost 1 base and 0 bases, in that order; junction bases with no gene match: 4. Germline V gene lookup returns CDR1 SQVTM and CDR2 ANQGSEA. The CDR3 spells CSVEGQGGSTDTQYF. The CDR3 bases are TGCAGCGTTGAAGGACAGGGTGGAAGCACAGATACGCAGTATTTT.

The table lists this clone with many counts. This sequence joins TRBV7-2 and TRBJ2-3, with 11 bases identical to TRBD2. The V gene end was trimmed by 5 bases and the J gene end by 7 bases; junction bases not matched to a gene: 8. The CDR3 spans 15 residues. In germline, CDR1 is SGHTA, CDR2 FQGNSA. CDR3 region: CASSPLAGGTYTQYF. CDR3 DNA: TGTGCCAGCAGCCCCCTAGCGGGGGGAACCTATACGCAGTATTTT.

The J gene is TRBJ2-5, the V gene TRBV13; the D is unclear. Germline lookup yields CDR1 PRHDT and CDR2 FYEKMQ (reference sequence). The ends were cut back, 5 bases at V and 5 bases at J, with 6 bases in the middle. This CDR3 is 11 amino acids long. The CDR3 here is CASSPLETQYF. CDR3 bases: TGTGCCAGCAGCCCCCTGGAGACCCAGTACTTC.

The chain links TRBV29-1 to TRBJ2-5, with D perhaps being TRBD1 or TRBD2 (6 bases each). The CDR3 spans 15 residues. Germline V gene sequence: CDR1 SQVTM, CDR2 ANQGSEA. Trimming left V 3 bases short and J 2 bases short, with 16 bases between. The CDR3 DNA sequence: TGCAGCGTTGATCGAGGGGGGATACTACAAGAGACCCAGTACTTC. It yields the protein CSVDRGGILQETQYF.

A few counts support this clone. CDR3 region: CASSLWSTDTQYF. The DNA of the CDR3 is TGTGCCAGCAGTTTATGGAGCACAGATACGCAGTATTTT. The V gene is TRBV27, the J gene TRBJ2-3; D remains ambiguous. Germline V CDR1 and CDR2: MNHEY, SMNVEV (reference sequence). The CDR3 is made up of 13 amino acids. V lost 1 base, J lost 0 bases, and 2 bases lay in between.

This clone turned up a few times. CDR3 DNA: TGCAGTGCTAGAAGAGGGGATACGCAGTATTTT. Its translation: CSARRGDTQYF. This chain connects TRBV20-1 to TRBJ2-3; D is possibly TRBD2 (5 bases). Germline CDR1 DFQATT, CDR2 SNEGSKA (reference sequence). V was clipped by 2 bases and J by 6 bases, with 6 bases between them. This CDR3 spans 11 amino acids.

The chain couples TRBV7-2 to TRBJ2-6; D is undetermined. The germline V gene has CDR1 SGHTA and CDR2 FQGNSA. Trimming left V 4 bases short and J 0 bases short, with 4 bases between. The CDR3 contains 14 residues. CDR3 residues: CASSYSSGANVLTF. The CDR3 DNA reads TGTGCCAGCAGCTACAGCTCTGGGGCCAACGTCCTGACTTTC. The complete variable domain, with remaining parts taken from reference TRBV7-2 and TRBJ2-6, reads GAGVSQSPSNKVTEKGKDVELRCDPISGHTALYWYRQSLGQGLEFLIYFQGNSAPDKSGLPSDRFSAERTGGSVSTLTIQRTQQEDSAVYLCASSYSSGANVLTFGAGSRLTVL.

This clone has only a few counts. This chain links TRBV29-1 with TRBJ2-7, with 9 bases identical to TRBD1. CDR1 SQVTM and CDR2 ANQGSEA come from the germline V gene. V lost 6 bases to trimming and J lost 4 bases; unmatched junction nucleotides: 19. This CDR3 region has 17 residues. The CDR3 is CSVPYWDRAIQRYEQYF. CDR3 nucleotides: TGCAGCGTCCCCTACTGGGACAGGGCAATCCAGAGGTACGAGCAGTACTTC.

The chain combines TRBV2 with TRBJ2-7, with D possibly matching TRBD1 (6 bases). Germline V gene data show CDR1 as SNHLY and CDR2 as FYNNEI. Trimming left V 6 bases short and J 3 bases short, with 15 bases between. CDR3 size: 14 residues. For the CDR3, the DNA is TGTGCCAGCAGGAGGGACACAGATCACTACGAGCAGTACTTC. This gives the protein CASRRDTDHYEQYF.

The chain recombines TRBV30 with TRBJ2-2; D call uncertain. CDR1 is GTSNPN and CDR2 is SVGIG in the germline V gene (reference sequence). V gave up 0 bases and J gave up 6 bases, with 8 bases separating them. The CDR3 is 13 residues long. This chain's CDR3 is CAWSVLNSGELFF. As DNA, the CDR3 is TGTGCCTGGAGTGTACTCAATTCCGGGGAGCTGTTTTTT.

This clone was observed a few times. The chain joins TRBV7-2 to TRBJ2-1, with 9 bases identical to TRBD1. J was trimmed by 14 bases and V by 0 bases; bases with no gene match: 5. CDR3 length equals 13 residues. The germline V gene encodes CDR1 SGHTA and CDR2 FQGNSA. CDR3 protein: CASSLAYRGPKFF. CDR3 DNA sequence: TGTGCCAGCAGCTTAGCCTACAGGGGGCCTAAGTTCTTC.

The sample holds many counts of this clone. The gene calls are TRBV4-3 and TRBJ2-1; D is unresolved. This CDR3 is 15 amino acids long. Looked up from germline, CDR1 is LGHNA and CDR2 is YSLEER. V gave up 4 bases and J gave up 1 base, with 11 bases separating them. The CDR3 DNA follows: TGCGCCAGCAGCCTACAAGCCCTTTCCTACAATGAGCAGTTCTTC. Encoded protein: CASSLQALSYNEQFF.

The chain links TRBV6-6 to TRBJ2-1; the D call may be TRBD1 or TRBD2 (6 bases each). With 7 bases removed from V and 8 bases from J, the gap between germline ends came to 9 bases. Looked up from germline, CDR1 is MNHNY and CDR2 is SVGAGI (reference sequence). There are 11 residues in the CDR3. The CDR3 region has the DNA TGTGCCAGCACCGGGGGCTATGAGCAGTTCTTC. This sequence encodes CASTGGYEQFF.